This is a list of T cell receptor beta chains from one sample in a study of cytomegalovirus exposure and HLA in healthy donors. The assay was immunoSEQ multiplex PCR, and TCRdb's table has in-frame clones only and misses some. The sample contains about 210,000 clones, approximately 78% of which appear only once. Sample: PBMCs. These receptor sequences come from a man younger than 45 in good health and CMV-seronegative. Each CDR3 is given with its conserved first and last residue. D genes are given only for firm matches. Not every row has a clone size; where given, it reads once, few, many or a size class.

cdr3_length	clone_size	v_call	j_call	d_call	cdr3_nt	cdr3_aa
14	NA	TRBV11-2	TRBJ1-4	NA	TGTGCCAGCAGCTCGGGGACTATCAGGGAAAAACTGTTTTTT	CASSSGTIREKLFF
13	once	TRBV11-2	TRBJ1-5	NA	TGTGCCAGCAGCTTAGCCGGAGTTGGGCCCCAGCATTTT	CASSLAGVGPQHF
16	NA	TRBV7-9	TRBJ2-2	TRBD2	TGTGCCAGCAGCTTAGCCCTAGCGGGGATGACCGGGGAGCTGTTTTTT	CASSLALAGMTGELFF
14	NA	TRBV19	TRBJ2-2	NA	TGTGCCAGTAGTATAGATCGCGGTGGCGGGGAGCTGTTTTTT	CASSIDRGGGELFF
13	NA	TRBV2	TRBJ2-7	NA	TGTGCCAGCATTTGGCCCCACCGCTCCGAGCAGTACTTC	CASIWPHRSEQYF
15	NA	TRBV5-1	TRBJ1-1	NA	TGCGCCAGCAGCTTGGCCGGGGGGCGGTGGACTGAAGCTTTCTTT	CASSLAGGRWTEAFF
15	NA	TRBV29-1	TRBJ1-2	TRBD1	TGCAGCGTTGAGGACGTGGGACAGGGAGGCTATGGCTACACCTTC	CSVEDVGQGGYGYTF
15	NA	TRBV7-2	TRBJ2-7	TRBD1	TGTGCCAGCAGTTGGGACAGGGGCCATACCTACGAGCAGTACTTC	CASSWDRGHTYEQYF
11	NA	TRBV5-3	TRBJ1-6	NA	TGTGCCACTCCGAGGCGTTCACCCCTCCACTTT	CATPRRSPLHF
15	NA	TRBV19	TRBJ1-1	NA	TGTGCCAGTAGTATGGTCCCGACACGCCACACTGAAGCTTTCTTT	CASSMVPTRHTEAFF
13	NA	TRBV10-3	TRBJ1-1	TRBD1	TGTGCCATCAGTGATTCTCCGACAGGGCGGTCTTTCTTT	CAISDSPTGRSFF
16	once	TRBV7-6	TRBJ2-1	NA	TGTGCCAGCAGCTTAGGATGGCGGCGAGAGGGGGATGAGCAGTTCTTC	CASSLGWRREGDEQFF
15	NA	TRBV15	TRBJ1-5	TRBD1	TGTGCCACCAGCAGGCAAGGACAGGGTCGTCAGCCCCAGCATTTT	CATSRQGQGRQPQHF
14	NA	TRBV27	TRBJ1-5	NA	TGTGCCAGCAGTTTCGGCAGGGACAATCAGCCCCAGCATTTT	CASSFGRDNQPQHF
17	NA	TRBV5-1	TRBJ2-1	TRBD2	TGCGCCAGCAGCTTAGCGAGCGGGGTTAGCTCCTACAATGAGCAGTTCTTC	CASSLASGVSSYNEQFF
17	NA	TRBV19	TRBJ2-2	NA	TGTGCCAGTAGTATAACCCGACAGGACCTGAACACCGGGGAGCTGTTTTTT	CASSITRQDLNTGELFF
15	few	TRBV5-1	TRBJ2-5	NA	TGCGCCAGCAGCTGGAGACCGGGTGCGAAAGAGACCCAGTACTTC	CASSWRPGAKETQYF
13	few	TRBV5-4	TRBJ1-2	NA	TGTGCCAGCAGCTTGGGGGTTCAGGGGGGCTACACCTTC	CASSLGVQGGYTF
12	NA	TRBV6-6	TRBJ1-1	NA	TGTGCCAGCAGCGGGAGCTTGTTTGAAGCTTTCTTT	CASSGSLFEAFF
13	NA	TRBV2	TRBJ2-7	NA	TGTGCCAGCACCGCAGGGAATTGGTACGAGCAGTACTTC	CASTAGNWYEQYF
16	NA	TRBV10-1	TRBJ2-7	NA	TGCGCCAGCAGCTCGAAGGACTTCTCTTCCTCCTACGAGCAGTACTTC	CASSSKDFSSSYEQYF
15	NA	TRBV18	TRBJ1-1	NA	TGTGCCAGCTCACCACCCGCGGGGAGGGGAACTGAAGCTTTCTTT	CASSPPAGRGTEAFF
14	NA	TRBV5-1	TRBJ1-4	NA	TGCGCCAGCAGCTTGGAAGGGAGGAATGAAAAACTGTTTTTT	CASSLEGRNEKLFF
13	NA	TRBV19	TRBJ2-7	TRBD1	TGTGCCAGCGGGGACAGGGGCTCCTACGAGCAGTACTTC	CASGDRGSYEQYF
15	NA	TRBV5-4	TRBJ1-1	NA	TGTGCCAGCAGCTTTTCCGCCACACCGAACACTGAAGCTTTCTTT	CASSFSATPNTEAFF